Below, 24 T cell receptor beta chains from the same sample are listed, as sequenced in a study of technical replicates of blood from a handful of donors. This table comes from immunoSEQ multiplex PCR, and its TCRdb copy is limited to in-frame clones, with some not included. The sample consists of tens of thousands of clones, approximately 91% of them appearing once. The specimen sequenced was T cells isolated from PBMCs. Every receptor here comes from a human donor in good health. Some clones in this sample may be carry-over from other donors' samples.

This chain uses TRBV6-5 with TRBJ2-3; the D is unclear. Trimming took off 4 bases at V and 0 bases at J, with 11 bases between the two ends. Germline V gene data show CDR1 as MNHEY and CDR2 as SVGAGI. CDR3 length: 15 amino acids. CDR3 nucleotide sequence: TGTGCCAGCAGTTCCTACCCCACTAGCACAGATACGCAGTATTTT. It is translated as CASSSYPTSTDTQYF.

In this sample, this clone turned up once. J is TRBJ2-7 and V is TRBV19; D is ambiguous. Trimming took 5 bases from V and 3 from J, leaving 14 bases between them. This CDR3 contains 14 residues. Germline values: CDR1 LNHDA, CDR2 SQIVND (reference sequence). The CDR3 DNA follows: TGTGCCAGTAGTTCACACGAGAGGCTCTACGAGCAGTACTTC. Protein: CASSSHERLYEQYF.

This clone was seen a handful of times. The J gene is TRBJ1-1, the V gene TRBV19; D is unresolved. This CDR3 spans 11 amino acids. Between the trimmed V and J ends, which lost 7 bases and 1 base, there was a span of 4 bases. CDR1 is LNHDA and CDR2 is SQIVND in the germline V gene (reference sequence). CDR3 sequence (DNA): TGTGCCAGTACGAGGAACACTGAAGCTTTCTTT. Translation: CASTRNTEAFF. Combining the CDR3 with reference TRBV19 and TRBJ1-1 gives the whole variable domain DGGITQSPKYLFRKEGQNVTLSCEQNLNHDAMYWYRQDPGQGLRLIYYSQIVNDFQKGDIAEGYSVSREKKESFPLTVTSAQKNPTAFYLCASTRNTEAFFGQGTRLTVV.

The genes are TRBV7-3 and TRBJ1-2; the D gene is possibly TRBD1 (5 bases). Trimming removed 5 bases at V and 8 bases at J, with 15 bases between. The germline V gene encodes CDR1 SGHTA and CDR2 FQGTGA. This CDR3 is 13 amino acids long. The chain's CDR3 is CASSRTPGSGYTF. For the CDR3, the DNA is TGTGCCAGCAGCCGGACACCAGGGTCCGGCTACACCTTC.

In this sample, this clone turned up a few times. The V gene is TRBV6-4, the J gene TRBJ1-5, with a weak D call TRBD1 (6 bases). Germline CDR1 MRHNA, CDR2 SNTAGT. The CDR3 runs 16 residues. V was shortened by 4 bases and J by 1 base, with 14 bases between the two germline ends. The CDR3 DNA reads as TGTGCCAGCAGTGGGACAGTAACGGGGAGCAATCAGCCCCAGCATTTT. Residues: CASSGTVTGSNQPQHF.

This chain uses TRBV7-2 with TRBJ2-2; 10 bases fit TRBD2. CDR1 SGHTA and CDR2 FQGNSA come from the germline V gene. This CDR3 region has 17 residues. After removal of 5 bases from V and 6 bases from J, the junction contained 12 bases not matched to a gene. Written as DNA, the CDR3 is TGTGCCAGCAGCGCCATTTTTACTAGCGGGAAACCCGGGGAGCTGTTTTTT. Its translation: CASSAIFTSGKPGELFF.

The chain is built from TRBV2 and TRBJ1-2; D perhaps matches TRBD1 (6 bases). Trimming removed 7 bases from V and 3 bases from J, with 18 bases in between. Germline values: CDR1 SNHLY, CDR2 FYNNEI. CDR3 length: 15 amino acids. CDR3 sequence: CASTKSGQFYYGYTF. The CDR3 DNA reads TGTGCCAGCACTAAGTCAGGACAGTTCTACTATGGCTACACCTTC.

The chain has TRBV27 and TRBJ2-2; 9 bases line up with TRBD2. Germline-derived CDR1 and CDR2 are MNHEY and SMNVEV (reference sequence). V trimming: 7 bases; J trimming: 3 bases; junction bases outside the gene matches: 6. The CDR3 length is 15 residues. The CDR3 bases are TGTGCCAGCACCAGACTAGCGGAGTACACCGGGGAGCTGTTTTTT. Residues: CASTRLAEYTGELFF.

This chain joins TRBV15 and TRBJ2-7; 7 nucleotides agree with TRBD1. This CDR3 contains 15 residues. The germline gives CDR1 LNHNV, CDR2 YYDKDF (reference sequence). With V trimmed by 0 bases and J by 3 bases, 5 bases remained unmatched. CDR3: CATSRDLRGSYEQYF. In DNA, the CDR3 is TGTGCCACCAGCAGAGATCTCAGGGGGAGCTACGAGCAGTACTTC. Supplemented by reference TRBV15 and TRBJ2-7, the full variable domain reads DAMVIQNPRYQVTQFGKPVTLSCSQTLNHNVMYWYQQKSSQAPKLLFHYYDKDFNNEADTPDNFQSRRPNTSFCFLDIRSPGLGDTAMYLCATSRDLRGSYEQYFGPGTRLTVT.

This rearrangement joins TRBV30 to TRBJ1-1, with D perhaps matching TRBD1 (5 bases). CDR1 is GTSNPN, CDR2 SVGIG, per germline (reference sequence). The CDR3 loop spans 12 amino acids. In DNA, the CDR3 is TGTGCATGGTTTTTGGGGCCGGCGGAAGCTTTCTTT. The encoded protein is CAWFLGPAEAFF.

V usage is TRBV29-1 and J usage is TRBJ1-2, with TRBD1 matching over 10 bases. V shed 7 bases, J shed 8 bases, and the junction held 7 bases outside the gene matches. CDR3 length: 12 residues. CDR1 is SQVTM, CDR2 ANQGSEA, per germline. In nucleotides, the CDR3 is TGCAGCGCACGGGGACAGGGGAACGGCTACACCTTC. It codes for CSARGQGNGYTF.

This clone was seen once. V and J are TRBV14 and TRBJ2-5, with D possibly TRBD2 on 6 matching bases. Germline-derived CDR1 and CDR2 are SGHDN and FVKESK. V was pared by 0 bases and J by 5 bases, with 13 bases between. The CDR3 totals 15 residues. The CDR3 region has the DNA TGTGCCAGCAGCCAAGACAGGGAGGCGGAGGAGACCCAGTACTTC. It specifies CASSQDREAEETQYF.

The CDR3 DNA reads as TGTGCCAGCAGCCAAGCTTCAGGGGCAGAGGGCAATCAGCCCCAGCATTTT. Translation gives CASSQASGAEGNQPQHF. The chain links TRBV4-2 to TRBJ1-5, with D perhaps matching TRBD1 (6 bases). Trimming pared 1 base from V and 2 bases from J, leaving 15 bases between. The CDR3 runs 17 residues. Looked up from germline, CDR1 is LGHNA and CDR2 is YNFKEQ.

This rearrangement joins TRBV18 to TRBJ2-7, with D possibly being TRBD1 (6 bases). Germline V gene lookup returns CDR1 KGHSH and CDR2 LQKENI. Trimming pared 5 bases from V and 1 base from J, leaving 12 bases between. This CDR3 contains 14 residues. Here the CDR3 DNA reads TGTGCCAGCTCAACGACAGGCTTATCCTACGAGCAGTACTTC. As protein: CASSTTGLSYEQYF.

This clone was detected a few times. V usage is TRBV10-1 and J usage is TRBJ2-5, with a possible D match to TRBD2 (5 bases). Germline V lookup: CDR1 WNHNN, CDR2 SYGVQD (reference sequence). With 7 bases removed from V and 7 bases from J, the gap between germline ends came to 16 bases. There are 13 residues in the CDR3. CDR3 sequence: CASTGSAGGTQYF. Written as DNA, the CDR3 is TGCGCCAGCACGGGTTCGGCGGGCGGGACCCAGTACTTC.

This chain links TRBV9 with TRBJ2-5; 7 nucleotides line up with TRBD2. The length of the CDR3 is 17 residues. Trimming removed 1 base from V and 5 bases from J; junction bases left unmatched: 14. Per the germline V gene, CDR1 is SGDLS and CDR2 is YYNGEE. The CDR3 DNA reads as TGTGCCAGCAGCGTAAATCCGGGGGGAGGGCCAGGGGAGACCCAGTACTTC. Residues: CASSVNPGGGPGETQYF.

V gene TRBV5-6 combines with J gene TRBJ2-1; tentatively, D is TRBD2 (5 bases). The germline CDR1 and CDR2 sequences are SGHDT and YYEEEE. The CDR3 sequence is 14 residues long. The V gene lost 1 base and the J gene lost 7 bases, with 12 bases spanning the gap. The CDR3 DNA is TGTGCCAGCAGCTTGAACGGGATAAAAAATGAGCAGTTCTTC. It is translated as CASSLNGIKNEQFF.

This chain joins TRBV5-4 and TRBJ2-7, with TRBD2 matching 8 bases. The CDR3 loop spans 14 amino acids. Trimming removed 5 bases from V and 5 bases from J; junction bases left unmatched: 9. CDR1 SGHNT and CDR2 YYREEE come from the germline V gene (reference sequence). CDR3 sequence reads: CASRWGGRIDEQYF. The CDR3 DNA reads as TGTGCCAGCAGATGGGGCGGGAGGATCGACGAGCAGTACTTC.

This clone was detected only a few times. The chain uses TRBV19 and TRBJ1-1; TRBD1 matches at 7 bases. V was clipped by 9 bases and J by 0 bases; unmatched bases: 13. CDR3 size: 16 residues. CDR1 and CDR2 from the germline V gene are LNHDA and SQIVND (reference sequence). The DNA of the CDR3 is TGTGCCAGCGTTGACCCACAGGGGACCATGAACACTGAAGCTTTCTTT. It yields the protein CASVDPQGTMNTEAFF.

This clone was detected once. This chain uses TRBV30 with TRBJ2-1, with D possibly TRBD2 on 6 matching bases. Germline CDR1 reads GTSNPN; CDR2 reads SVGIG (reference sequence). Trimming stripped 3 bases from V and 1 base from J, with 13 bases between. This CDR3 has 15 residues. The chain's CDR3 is CAWRLTSSSYNEQFF. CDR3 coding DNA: TGTGCCTGGAGACTTACTAGCAGTTCCTACAATGAGCAGTTCTTC.

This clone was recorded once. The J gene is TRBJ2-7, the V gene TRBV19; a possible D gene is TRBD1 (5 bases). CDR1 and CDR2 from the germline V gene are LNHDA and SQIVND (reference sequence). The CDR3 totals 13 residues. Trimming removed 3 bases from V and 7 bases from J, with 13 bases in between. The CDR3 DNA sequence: TGTGCCAGTAGTATTCCAGGGCCGAGTGAGCAGTACTTC. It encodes CASSIPGPSEQYF.

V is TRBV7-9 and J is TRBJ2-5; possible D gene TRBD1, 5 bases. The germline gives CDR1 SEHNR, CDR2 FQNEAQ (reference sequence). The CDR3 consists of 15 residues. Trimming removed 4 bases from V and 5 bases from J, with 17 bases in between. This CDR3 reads CASSSPRQGLETQYF. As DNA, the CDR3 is TGTGCCAGCAGCTCCCCCAGGCAGGGTCTGGAGACCCAGTACTTC.

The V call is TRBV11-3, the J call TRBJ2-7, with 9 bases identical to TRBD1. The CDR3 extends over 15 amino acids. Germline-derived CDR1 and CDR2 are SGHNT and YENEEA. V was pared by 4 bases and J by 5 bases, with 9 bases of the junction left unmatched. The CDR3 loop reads CASSSQGQGNHEQYF. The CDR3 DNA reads TGTGCCAGCAGCTCACAGGGACAGGGTAATCACGAGCAGTACTTC.

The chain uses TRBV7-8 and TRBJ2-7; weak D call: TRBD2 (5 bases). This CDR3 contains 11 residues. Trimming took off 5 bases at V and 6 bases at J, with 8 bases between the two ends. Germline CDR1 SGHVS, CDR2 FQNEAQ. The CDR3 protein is CASSLAGEQYF. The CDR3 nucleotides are TGTGCCAGCAGCCTTGCGGGCGAGCAGTACTTC.